Described below is a single T cell receptor (beta chain) sequence and its context. Its target is not known. Donors in the study were healthy people who gave bone marrow. This CDR3 has 15 amino acids. This entry comes from a study of cytomegalovirus exposure and HLA in healthy donors. Study-wide context: Findings of an earlier analysis included some 120 million unique TCR beta sequences from about 180 million T cells.

Whole-study findings and limits: Common viral pathogens were later found to be apparently linked to several of the most significant clusters. An analysis done earlier found most TCR beta V segments productive about 90% or about 30% of the time.

The PCR made use of 60 Vbeta and 13 Jbeta primers. TCRdb's copy holds only in-frame clones and misses some; the assay was immunoSEQ multiplex PCR. The sample has some 76,000 clones; the top ten hold 4.5% to 5%. The origin of this receptor is a man aged 35 to 55 in good health and CMV-seronegative. This rearrangement joins TRBV21-1 to TRBJ2-1; TRBD2 is the table's D call and was not checked against the DNA. TRBV21-1 has pseudogene status. Sequencing was done on a sample of PBMCs. The CDR3 spells CARYSEVAAYNEQFF. The CDR3 DNA reads as TGTGCCAGATACTCGGAAGTAGCGGCCTACAATGAGCAGTTCTTC.